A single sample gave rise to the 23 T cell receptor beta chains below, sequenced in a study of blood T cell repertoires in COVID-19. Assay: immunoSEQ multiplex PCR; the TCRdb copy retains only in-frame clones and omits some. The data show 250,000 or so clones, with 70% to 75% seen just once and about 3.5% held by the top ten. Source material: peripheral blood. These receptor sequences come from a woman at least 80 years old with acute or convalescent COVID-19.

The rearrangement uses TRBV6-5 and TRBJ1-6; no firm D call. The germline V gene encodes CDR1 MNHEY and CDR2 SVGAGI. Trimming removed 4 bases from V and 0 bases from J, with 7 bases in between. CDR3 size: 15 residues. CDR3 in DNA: TGTGCCAGCAGTTCGGGTCGCTCCTATAATTCACCCCTCCACTTT. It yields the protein CASSSGRSYNSPLHF.

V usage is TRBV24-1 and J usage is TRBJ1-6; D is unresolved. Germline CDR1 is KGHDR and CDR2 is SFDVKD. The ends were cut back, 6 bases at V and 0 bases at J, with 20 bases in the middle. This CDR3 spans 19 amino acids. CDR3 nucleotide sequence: TGTGCCACCAGTTGGAAAGGTCCCACAGTCGTCTCCTATAATTCACCCCTCCACTTT. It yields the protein CATSWKGPTVVSYNSPLHF.

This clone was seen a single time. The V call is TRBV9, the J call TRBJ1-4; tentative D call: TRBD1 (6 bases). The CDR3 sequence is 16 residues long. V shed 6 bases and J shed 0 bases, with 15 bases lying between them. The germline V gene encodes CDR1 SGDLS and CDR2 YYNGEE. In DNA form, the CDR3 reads TGTGCCAGCACCCCCGGGGGGGGCGCAACTAATGAAAAACTGTTTTTT. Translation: CASTPGGGATNEKLFF.

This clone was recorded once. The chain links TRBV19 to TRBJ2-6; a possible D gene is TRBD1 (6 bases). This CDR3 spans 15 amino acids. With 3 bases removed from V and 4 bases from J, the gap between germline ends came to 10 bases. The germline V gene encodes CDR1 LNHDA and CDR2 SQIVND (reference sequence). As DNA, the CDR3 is TGTGCCAGTAGTATCATACAGGGCGGGGCCAACGTCCTGACTTTC. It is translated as CASSIIQGGANVLTF.

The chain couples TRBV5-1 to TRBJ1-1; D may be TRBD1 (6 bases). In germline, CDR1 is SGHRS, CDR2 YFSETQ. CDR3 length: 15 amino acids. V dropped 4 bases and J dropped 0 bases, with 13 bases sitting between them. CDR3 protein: CASSPGGTLNTEAFF. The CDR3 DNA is TGCGCCAGCAGCCCGGGGGGGACACTGAACACTGAAGCTTTCTTT.

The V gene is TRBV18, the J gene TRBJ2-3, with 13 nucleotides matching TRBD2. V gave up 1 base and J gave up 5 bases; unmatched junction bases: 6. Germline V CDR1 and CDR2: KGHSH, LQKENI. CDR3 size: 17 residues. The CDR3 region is CASSPRLAGGKGDTQYF. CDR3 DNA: TGTGCCAGCTCACCACGACTAGCGGGGGGTAAAGGAGATACGCAGTATTTT.

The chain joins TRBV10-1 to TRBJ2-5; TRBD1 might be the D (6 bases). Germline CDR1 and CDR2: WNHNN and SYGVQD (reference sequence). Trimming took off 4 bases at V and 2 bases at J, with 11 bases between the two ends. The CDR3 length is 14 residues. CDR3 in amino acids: CASSGWTEQETQYF. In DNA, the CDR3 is TGCGCCAGCAGTGGTTGGACAGAACAAGAGACCCAGTACTTC.

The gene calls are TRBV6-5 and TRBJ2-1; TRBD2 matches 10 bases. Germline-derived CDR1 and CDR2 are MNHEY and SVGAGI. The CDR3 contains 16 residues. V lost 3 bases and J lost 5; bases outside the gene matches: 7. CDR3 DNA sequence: TGTGCCAGCAGTTATACAGGGCTAGCGGGAGACAATGAGCAGTTCTTC. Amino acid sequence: CASSYTGLAGDNEQFF.

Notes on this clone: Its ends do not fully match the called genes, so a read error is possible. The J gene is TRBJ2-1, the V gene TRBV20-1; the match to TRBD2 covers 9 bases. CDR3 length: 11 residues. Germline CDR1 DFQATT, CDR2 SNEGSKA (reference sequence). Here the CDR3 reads CSATSGTSRVF. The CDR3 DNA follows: TGCAGTGCCACCTCCGGGACTAGCAGAGTCTTC.

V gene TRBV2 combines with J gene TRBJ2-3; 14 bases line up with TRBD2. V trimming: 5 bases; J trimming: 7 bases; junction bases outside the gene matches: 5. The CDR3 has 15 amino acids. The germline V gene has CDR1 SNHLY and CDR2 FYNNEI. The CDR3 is CASSSTSGGAYTQYF. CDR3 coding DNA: TGTGCCAGCAGTTCGACTAGCGGGGGGGCCTATACGCAGTATTTT.

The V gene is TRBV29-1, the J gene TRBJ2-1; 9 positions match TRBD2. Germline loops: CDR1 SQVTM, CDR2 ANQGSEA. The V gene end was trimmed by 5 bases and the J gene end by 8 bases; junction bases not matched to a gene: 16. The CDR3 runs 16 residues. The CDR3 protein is CSVRRVRAGGSHEQFF. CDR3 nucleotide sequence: TGCAGCGTTCGCAGAGTGCGAGCGGGAGGTAGTCATGAGCAGTTCTTC.

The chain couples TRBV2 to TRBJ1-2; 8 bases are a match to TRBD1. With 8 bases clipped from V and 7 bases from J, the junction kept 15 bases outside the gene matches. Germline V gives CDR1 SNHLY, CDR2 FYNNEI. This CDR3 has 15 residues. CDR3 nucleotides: TGTGCCAGCCTGGTTTCCAGGGGGCGAATGTTTGGCTACACCTTC. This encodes CASLVSRGRMFGYTF.

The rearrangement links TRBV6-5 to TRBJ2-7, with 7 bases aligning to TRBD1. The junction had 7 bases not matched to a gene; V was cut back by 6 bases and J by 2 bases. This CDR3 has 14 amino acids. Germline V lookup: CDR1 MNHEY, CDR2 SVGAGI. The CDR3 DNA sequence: TGTGCCAGCAGGACAGGGTTTGGAACCTACGAGCAGTACTTC. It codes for CASRTGFGTYEQYF.

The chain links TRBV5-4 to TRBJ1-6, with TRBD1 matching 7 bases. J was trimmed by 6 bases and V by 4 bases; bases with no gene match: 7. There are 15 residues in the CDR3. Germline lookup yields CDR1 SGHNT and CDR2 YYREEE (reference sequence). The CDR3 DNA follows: TGTGCCAGCAGCGGAGGGACAGAAACTAATTCACCCCTCCACTTT. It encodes CASSGGTETNSPLHF.

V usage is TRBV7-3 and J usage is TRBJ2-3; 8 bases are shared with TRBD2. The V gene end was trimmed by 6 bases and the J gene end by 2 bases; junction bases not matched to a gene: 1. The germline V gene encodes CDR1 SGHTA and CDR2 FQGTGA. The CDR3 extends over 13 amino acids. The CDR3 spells CASSSGATDTQYF. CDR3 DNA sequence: TGTGCCAGCAGTAGCGGGGCCACAGATACGCAGTATTTT.

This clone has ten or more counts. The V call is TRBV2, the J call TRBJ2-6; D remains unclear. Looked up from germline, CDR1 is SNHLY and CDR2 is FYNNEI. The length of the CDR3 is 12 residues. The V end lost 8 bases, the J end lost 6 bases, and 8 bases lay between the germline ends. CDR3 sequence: CASCGEANVLTF. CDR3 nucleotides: TGTGCCAGCTGTGGAGAGGCCAACGTCCTGACTTTC.

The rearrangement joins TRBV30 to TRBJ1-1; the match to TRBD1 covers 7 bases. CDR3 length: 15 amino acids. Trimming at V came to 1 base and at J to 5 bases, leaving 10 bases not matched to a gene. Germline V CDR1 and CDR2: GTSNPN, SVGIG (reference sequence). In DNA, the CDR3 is TGTGCCTGGAGTGCAAACTACAGGGGTAGAACTGAAGCTTTCTTT. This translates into CAWSANYRGRTEAFF.

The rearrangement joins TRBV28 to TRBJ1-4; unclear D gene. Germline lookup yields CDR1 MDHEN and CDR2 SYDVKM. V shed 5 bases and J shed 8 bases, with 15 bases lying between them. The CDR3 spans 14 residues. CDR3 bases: TGTGCCAGCAGTGGGAACCGGAGGCTAGAAAAACTGTTTTTT. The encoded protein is CASSGNRRLEKLFF.

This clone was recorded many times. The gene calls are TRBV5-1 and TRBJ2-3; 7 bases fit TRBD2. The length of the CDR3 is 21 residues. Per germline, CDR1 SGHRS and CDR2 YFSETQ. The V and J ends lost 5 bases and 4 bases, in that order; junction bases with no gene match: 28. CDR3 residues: CASSSARTSFLLDGVPDTQYF. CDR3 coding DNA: TGCGCCAGCAGTTCTGCCCGGACTAGTTTTTTGTTGGACGGGGTTCCAGATACGCAGTATTTT.

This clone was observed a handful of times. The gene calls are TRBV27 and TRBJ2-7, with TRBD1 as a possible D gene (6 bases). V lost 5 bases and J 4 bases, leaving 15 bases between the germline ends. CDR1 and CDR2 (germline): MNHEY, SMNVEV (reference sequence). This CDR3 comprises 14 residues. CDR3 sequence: CASSPLGQRYEQYF. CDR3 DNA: TGTGCCAGCAGTCCTCTCGGACAGAGGTACGAGCAGTACTTC.

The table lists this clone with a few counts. CDR3: CASSLAGASREQFF. Written as DNA, the CDR3 is TGTGCCAGCAGCTTGGCCGGTGCCTCCCGGGAGCAGTTCTTC. The V and J genes are TRBV5-8 and TRBJ2-1; the D is unclear. This CDR3 is built from 14 residues. Between the trimmed V and J ends, which lost 0 bases and 10 bases, there was a span of 14 bases. The germline V gene has CDR1 SGHTS and CDR2 YDEGEE.

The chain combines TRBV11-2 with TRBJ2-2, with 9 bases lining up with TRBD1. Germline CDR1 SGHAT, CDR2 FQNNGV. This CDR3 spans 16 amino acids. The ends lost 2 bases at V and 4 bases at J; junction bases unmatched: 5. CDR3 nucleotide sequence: TGTGCCAGCAGCTTAACCAGGACAGGGGTCACCGGGGAGCTGTTTTTT. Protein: CASSLTRTGVTGELFF.

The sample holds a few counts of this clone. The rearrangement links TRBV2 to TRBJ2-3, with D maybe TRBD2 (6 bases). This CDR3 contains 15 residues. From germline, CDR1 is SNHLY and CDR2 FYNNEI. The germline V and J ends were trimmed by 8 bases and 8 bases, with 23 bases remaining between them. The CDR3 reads CASGLRIGGAGTQYF. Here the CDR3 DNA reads TGTGCCAGCGGCCTTAGGATCGGGGGAGCTGGTACGCAGTATTTT.